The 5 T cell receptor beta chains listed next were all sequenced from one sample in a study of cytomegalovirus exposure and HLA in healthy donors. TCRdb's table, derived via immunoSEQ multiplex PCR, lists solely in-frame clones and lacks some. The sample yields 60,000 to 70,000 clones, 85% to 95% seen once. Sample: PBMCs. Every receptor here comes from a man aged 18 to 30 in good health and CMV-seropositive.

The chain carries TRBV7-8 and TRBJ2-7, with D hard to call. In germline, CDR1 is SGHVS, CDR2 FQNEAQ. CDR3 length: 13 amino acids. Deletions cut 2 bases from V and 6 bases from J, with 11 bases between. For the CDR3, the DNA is TGTGCCAGCAGCTTATGGCAGGCCGGCGAGCAGTACTTC. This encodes CASSLWQAGEQYF.

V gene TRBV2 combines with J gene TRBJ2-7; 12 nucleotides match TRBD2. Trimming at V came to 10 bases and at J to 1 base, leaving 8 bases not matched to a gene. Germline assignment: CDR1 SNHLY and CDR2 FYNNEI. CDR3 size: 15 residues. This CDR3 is CATVTSGRVSYEQYF. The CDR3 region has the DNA TGTGCCACGGTGACTAGCGGGAGAGTATCCTACGAGCAGTACTTC.

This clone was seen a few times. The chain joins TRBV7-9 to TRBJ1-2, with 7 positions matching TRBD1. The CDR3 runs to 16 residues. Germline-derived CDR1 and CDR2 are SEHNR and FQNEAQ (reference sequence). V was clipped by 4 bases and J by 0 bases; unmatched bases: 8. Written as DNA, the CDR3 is TGTGCCAGCAGCTCCGGGACAGCCCTAGCTAACTATGGCTACACCTTC. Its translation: CASSSGTALANYGYTF.

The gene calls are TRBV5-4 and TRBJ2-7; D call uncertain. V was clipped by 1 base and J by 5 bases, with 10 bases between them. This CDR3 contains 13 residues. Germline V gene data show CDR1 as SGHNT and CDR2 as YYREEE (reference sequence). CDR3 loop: CASSLIQSDEQYF. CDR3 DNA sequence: TGTGCCAGCAGCTTGATTCAATCGGACGAGCAGTACTTC.

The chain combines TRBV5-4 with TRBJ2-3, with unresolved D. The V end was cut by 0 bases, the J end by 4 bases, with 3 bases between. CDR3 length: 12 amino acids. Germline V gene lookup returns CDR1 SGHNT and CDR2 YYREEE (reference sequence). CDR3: CASSLAADTQYF. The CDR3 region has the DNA TGTGCCAGCAGCTTGGCGGCAGATACGCAGTATTTT. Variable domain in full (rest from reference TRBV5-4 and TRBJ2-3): ETGVTQSPTHLIKTRGQQVTLRCSSQSGHNTVSWYQQALGQGPQFIFQYYREEENGRGNFPPRFSGLQFPNYSSELNVNALELDDSALYLCASSLAADTQYFGPGTRLTVL.